This T cell receptor (beta chain) was captured by sequencing in a study of beta chain features in type 1 diabetes. A sort by CD45RO/CCR7/CD25/CD127/CD95/CD27 yielded CD4+ naive, central memory, regulatory and stem cell-like memory cells. Deletions cut 5 bases from V and 8 bases from J, with 12 bases between. The germline V gene has CDR1 GTSNPN and CDR2 SVGIG (reference sequence). The CDR3 is 11 amino acids. This clone turned up a few times. Antigen unknown. Of the isolated RNA, all was reverse transcribed, and so the sequenced material was expressed TCRB transcripts. Measured with immunoSEQ multiplex PCR; TCRdb has only the in-frame clones, and not every one. This table has more than 150,000 clones, approximately 13% appearing once. Study-level results: Cells carrying high TCR expression could end up over-represented when cDNA is sequenced. Junctions at VDJ sites from type 1 diabetes patients had fewer insertions and more deletions. Patients showed naive, central memory and Treg TCRB repertoires that appeared more similar than those of healthy donors.

This chain uses TRBV30 with TRBJ1-2; D uncertain. The source material was central memory CD4+ T cells from blood. This sequence originates from a woman younger than 30 in good health. Written as DNA, the CDR3 is TGTGCCTGGTCCCGTGGGCAGGGCTACACCTTC. This translates into CAWSRGQGYTF.